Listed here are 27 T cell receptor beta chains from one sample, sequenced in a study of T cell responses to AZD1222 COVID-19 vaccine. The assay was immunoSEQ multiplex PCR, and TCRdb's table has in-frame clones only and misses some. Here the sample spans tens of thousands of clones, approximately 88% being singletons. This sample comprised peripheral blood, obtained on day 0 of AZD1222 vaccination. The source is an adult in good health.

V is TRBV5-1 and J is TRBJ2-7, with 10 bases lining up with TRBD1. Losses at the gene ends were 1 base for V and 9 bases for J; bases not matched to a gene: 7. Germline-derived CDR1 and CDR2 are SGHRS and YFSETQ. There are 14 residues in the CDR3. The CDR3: CASSLRTGGVGQYF. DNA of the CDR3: TGCGCCAGCAGCTTGCGGACAGGGGGAGTTGGGCAGTACTTC.

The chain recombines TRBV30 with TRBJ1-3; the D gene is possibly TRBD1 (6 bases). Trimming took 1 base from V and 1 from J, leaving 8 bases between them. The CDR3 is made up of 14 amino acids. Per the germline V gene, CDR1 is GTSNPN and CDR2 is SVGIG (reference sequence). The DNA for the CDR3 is TGTGCCTGGAGTGAGGGACATTCTGGAAACACCATATATTTT. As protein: CAWSEGHSGNTIYF.

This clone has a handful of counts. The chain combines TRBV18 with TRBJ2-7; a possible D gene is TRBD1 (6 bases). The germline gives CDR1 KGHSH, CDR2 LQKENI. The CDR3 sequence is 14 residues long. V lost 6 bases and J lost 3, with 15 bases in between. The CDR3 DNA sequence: TGTGCCAGCTCTCCCTCGACAGGTTTCTACGAGCAGTACTTC. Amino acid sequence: CASSPSTGFYEQYF.

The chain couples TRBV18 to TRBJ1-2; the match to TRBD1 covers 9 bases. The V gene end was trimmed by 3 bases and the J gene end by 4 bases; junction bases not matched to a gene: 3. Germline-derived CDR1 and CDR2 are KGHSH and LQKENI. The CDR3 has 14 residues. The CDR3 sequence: CASSPGQGPYGYTF. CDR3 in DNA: TGTGCCAGCTCACCGGGACAGGGCCCCTATGGCTACACCTTC.

CDR3 amino acids: CASSYGSTTGELFF. CDR3 in DNA: TGTGCCAGCAGTTACGGGTCTACCACCGGGGAGCTGTTTTTT. The V and J genes are TRBV6-5 and TRBJ2-2; no reliable D call. Germline CDR1 MNHEY, CDR2 SVGAGI. V was trimmed by 2 bases and J by 4 bases, leaving 8 bases between them. This CDR3 comprises 14 residues.

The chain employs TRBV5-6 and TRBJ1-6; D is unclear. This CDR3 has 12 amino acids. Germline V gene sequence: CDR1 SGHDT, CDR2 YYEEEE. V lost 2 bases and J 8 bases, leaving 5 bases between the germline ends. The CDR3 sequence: CASSFSYSPLHF. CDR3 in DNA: TGTGCCAGCAGCTTTTCCTATTCACCCCTCCACTTT. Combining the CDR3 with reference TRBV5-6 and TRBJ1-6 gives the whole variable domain DAGVTQSPTHLIKTRGQQVTLRCSPKSGHDTVSWYQQALGQGPQFIFQYYEEEERQRGNFPDRFSGHQFPNYSSELNVNALLLGDSALYLCASSFSYSPLHFGNGTRLTVT.

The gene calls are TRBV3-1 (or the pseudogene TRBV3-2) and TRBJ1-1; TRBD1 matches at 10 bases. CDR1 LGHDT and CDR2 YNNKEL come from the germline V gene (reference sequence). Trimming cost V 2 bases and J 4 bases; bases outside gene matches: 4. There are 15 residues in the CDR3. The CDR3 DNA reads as TGTGCCAGCAGCCAATACCGGACAGGGGGCACTGAAGCTTTCTTT. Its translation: CASSQYRTGGTEAFF.

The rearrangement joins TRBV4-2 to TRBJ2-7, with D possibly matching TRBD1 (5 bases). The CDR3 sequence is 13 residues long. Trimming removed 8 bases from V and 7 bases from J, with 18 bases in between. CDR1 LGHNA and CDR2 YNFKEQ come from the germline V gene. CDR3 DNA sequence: TGTGCCAGCCAGTTGGTGGGGCTGGGAGAGCAGTACTTC. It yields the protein CASQLVGLGEQYF.

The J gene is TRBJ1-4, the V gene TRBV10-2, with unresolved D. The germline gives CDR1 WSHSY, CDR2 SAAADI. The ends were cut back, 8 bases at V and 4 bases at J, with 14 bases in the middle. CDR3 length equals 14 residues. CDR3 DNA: TGCGCCAGCGGAGGAGCGGTCCTTAATGAAAAACTGTTTTTT. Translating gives CASGGAVLNEKLFF.

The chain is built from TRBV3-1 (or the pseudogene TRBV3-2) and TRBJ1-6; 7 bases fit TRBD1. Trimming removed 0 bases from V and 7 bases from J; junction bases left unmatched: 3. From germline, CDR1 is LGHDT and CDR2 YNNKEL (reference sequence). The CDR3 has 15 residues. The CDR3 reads CASSQEGGGNSPLHF. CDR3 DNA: TGTGCCAGCAGCCAAGAAGGAGGGGGCAATTCACCCCTCCACTTT.

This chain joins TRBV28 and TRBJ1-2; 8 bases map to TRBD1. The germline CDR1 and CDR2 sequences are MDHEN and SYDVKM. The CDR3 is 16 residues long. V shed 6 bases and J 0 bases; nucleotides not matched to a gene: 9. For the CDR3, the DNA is TGTGCCAGCAGGTGGACAGGGAGGGGGGCTAACTATGGCTACACCTTC. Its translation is CASRWTGRGANYGYTF.

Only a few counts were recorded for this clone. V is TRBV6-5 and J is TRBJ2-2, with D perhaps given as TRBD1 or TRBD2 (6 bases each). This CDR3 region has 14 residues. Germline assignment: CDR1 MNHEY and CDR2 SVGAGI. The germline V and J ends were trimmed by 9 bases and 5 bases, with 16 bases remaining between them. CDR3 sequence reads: CASIGGRVTGELFF. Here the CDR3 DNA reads TGTGCCAGTATCGGGGGCAGGGTAACCGGGGAGCTGTTTTTT.

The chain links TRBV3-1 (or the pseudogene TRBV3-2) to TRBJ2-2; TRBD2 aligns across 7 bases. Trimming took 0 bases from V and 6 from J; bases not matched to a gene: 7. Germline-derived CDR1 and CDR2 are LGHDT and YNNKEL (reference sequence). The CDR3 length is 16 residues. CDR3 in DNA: TGTGCCAGCAGCCAAGATTCCGGGACTAAACCCGGGGAGCTGTTTTTT. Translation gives CASSQDSGTKPGELFF.

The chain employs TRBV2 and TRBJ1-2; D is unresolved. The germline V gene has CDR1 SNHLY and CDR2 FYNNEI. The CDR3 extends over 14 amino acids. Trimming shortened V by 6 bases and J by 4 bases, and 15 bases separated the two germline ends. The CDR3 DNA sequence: TGTGCCAGCAGCGGTAACCCACGGATCTATGGCTACACCTTC. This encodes CASSGNPRIYGYTF.

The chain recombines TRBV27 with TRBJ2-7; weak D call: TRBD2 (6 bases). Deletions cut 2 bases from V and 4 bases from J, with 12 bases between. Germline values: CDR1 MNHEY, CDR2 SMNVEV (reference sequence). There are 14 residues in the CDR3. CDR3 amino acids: CASSLTGRRYEQYF. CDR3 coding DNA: TGTGCCAGCAGTTTAACCGGGAGACGATACGAGCAGTACTTC.

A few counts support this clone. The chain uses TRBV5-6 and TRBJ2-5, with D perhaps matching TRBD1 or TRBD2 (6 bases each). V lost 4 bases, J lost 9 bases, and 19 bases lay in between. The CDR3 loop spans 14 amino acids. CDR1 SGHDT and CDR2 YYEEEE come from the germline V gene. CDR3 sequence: CASSPRGGRGAQYF. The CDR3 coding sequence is TGTGCCAGCAGCCCCAGGGGAGGCCGAGGGGCCCAGTACTTC.

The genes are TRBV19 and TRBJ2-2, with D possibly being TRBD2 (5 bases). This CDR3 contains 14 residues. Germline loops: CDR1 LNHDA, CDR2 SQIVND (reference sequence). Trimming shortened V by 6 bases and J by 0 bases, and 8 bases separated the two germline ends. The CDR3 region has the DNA TGTGCCAGTAGACTAGTGGCGAACACCGGGGAGCTGTTTTTT. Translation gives CASRLVANTGELFF.

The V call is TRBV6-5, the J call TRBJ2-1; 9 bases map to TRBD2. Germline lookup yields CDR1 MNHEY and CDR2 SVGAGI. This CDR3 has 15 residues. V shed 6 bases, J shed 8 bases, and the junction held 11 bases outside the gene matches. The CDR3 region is CASRDPGLARYEQFF. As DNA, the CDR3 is TGTGCCAGCAGAGACCCGGGACTAGCTCGGTATGAGCAGTTCTTC.

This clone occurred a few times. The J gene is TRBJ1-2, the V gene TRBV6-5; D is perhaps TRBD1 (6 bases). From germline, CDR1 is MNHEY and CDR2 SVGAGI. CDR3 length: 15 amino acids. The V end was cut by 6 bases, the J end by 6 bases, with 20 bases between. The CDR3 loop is CASRTRGQGLNGYTF. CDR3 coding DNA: TGTGCCAGCAGGACGAGGGGCCAGGGGTTGAATGGCTACACCTTC.

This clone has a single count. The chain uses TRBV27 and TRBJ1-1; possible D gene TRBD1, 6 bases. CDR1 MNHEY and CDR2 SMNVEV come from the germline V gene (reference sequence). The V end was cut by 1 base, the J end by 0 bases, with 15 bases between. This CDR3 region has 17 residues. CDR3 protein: CASSLFGGPGVNTEAFF. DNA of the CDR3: TGTGCCAGCAGTTTATTCGGGGGCCCTGGGGTGAACACTGAAGCTTTCTTT.

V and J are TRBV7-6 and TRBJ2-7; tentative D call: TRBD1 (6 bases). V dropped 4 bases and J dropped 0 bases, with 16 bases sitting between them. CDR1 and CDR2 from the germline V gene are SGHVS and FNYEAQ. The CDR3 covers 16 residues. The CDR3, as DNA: TGTGCCAGCAGCTCGTCCAACAGGGTTAGCTCCTACGAGCAGTACTTC. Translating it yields CASSSSNRVSSYEQYF.

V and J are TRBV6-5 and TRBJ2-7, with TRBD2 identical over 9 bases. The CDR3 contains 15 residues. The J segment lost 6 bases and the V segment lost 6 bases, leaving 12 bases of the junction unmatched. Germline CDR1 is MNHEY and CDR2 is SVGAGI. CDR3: CASSSQRTSAFEQYF. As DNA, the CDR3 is TGTGCCAGCAGCTCACAGCGGACTAGCGCATTCGAGCAGTACTTC.

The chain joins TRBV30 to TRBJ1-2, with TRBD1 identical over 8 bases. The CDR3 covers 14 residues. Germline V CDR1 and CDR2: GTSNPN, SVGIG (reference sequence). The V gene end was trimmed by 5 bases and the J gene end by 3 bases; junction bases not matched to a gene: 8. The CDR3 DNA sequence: TGTGCCTGGGAACATGGACAGGGCTACTATGGCTACACCTTC. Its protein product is CAWEHGQGYYGYTF.

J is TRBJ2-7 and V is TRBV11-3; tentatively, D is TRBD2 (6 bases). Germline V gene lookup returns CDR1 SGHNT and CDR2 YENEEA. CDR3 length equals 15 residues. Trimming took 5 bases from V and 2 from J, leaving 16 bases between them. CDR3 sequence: CASSKGTGGAYEQYF. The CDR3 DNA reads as TGTGCCAGCAGCAAGGGGACTGGGGGTGCCTACGAGCAGTACTTC.

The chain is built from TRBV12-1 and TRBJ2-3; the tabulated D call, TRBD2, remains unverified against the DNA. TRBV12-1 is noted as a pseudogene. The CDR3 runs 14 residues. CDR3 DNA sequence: TGTGCCAGCAGCGTAGAGTTAGCGACAGATACGCAGTATTTT. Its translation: CASSVELATDTQYF.

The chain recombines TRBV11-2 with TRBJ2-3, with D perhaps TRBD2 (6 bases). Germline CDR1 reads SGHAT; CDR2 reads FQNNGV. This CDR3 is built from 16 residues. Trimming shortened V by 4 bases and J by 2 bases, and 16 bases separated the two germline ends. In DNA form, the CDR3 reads TGTGCCAGCAGCTCGCGCCATAGCGGAAACACAGATACGCAGTATTTT. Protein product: CASSSRHSGNTDTQYF.

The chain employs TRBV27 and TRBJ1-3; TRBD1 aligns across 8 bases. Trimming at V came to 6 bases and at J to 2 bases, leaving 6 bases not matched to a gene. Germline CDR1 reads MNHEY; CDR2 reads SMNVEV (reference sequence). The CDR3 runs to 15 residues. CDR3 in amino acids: CASRTQGAAGNTIYF. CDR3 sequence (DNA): TGTGCCAGCAGAACTCAGGGGGCCGCTGGAAACACCATATATTTT.